The 23 T cell receptor beta chains given below trace back to one sample, sequenced in a study of CD4 T cells in relation to SARS-CoV-2 and coronaviruses. Their cognate antigens are unknown. Some clones are missing from TCRdb's copy, which holds only in-frame ones; the method was immunoSEQ multiplex PCR. The table records tens of thousands of clones, approximately 81% of them present only once. The source material was naive CD4+ T cells from PBMCs, cultured in vitro. The subset is: naive CD4+ T cells isolated by negative enrichment. These receptors came from an adult with COVID-19.

This chain connects TRBV5-1 to TRBJ2-2; the match to TRBD2 covers 12 bases. This CDR3 contains 16 residues. Germline CDR1 and CDR2: SGHRS and YFSETQ. V lost 4 bases, J lost 6 bases, and 7 bases stayed unmatched. CDR3 protein: CASSPGTSGFSGELFF. DNA of the CDR3: TGCGCCAGCAGCCCTGGGACTAGCGGGTTCTCCGGGGAGCTGTTTTTT.

The rearrangement links TRBV3-1 (or the pseudogene TRBV3-2) to TRBJ2-3; 7 nucleotides agree with TRBD2. This CDR3 is 18 amino acids long. Germline loops: CDR1 LGHDT, CDR2 YNNKEL (reference sequence). Germline trimming cut 2 bases from V and 5 bases from J; bases unmatched to any gene: 16. The CDR3 region has the DNA TGTGCCAGCAGCCAAATAGGAAGGCGGGAGCCGGGGGGAGATACGCAGTATTTT. Translation: CASSQIGRREPGGDTQYF.

The chain employs TRBV9 and TRBJ2-6; TRBD1 aligns across 9 bases. V lost 3 bases, J lost 2 bases, and 9 bases stayed unmatched. The CDR3 spans 18 residues. The germline V gene encodes CDR1 SGDLS and CDR2 YYNGEE. The CDR3 coding sequence is TGTGCCAGCAGCGATCCACAGGGGGCGTGGGCTGGGGCCAACGTCCTGACTTTC. Its protein product is CASSDPQGAWAGANVLTF.

The chain carries TRBV7-9 and TRBJ2-7, with a weak D call TRBD2 (5 bases). V lost 5 bases and J lost 7, with 12 bases in between. The CDR3 contains 12 residues. Germline CDR1 SEHNR, CDR2 FQNEAQ (reference sequence). The CDR3 loop reads CASSRGTEEQYF. CDR3 bases: TGTGCCAGCAGCCGGGGAACTGAGGAGCAGTACTTC.

This clone was observed a handful of times. This sequence joins TRBV7-9 and TRBJ1-2, with 7 bases aligning to TRBD1. Trimming took 5 bases from V and 3 from J; bases not matched to a gene: 6. The CDR3 runs 14 residues. Germline values: CDR1 SEHNR, CDR2 FQNEAQ (reference sequence). The CDR3 sequence is CASSRGQEDYGYTF. CDR3 nucleotide sequence: TGTGCCAGCAGCAGAGGACAGGAGGACTATGGCTACACCTTC. The whole variable domain, filled in from reference TRBV7-9 and TRBJ1-2, reads DTGVSQNPRHKITKRGQNVTFRCDPISEHNRLYWYRQTLGQGPEFLTYFQNEAQLEKSRLLSDRFSAERPKGSFSTLEIQRTEQGDSAMYLCASSRGQEDYGYTFGSGTRLTVV.

The genes are TRBV27 and TRBJ2-7, with 9 nucleotides matching TRBD1. Germline CDR1 MNHEY, CDR2 SMNVEV (reference sequence). The CDR3 loop spans 17 amino acids. Trimming at V came to 5 bases and at J to 3 bases, leaving 14 bases not matched to a gene. In DNA form, the CDR3 reads TGTGCCAGCAGTCCCCGGGACAGGGACCCACCCCGCTACGAGCAGTACTTC. As protein: CASSPRDRDPPRYEQYF.

This clone was found once. DNA of the CDR3: TGTGCCAGCAGCTTAGAAGGGAGGATACGTCCTTGGACCCAGTACTTC. Translated: CASSLEGRIRPWTQYF. The chain links TRBV11-2 to TRBJ2-5; D possibly corresponds to TRBD2 (6 bases). The CDR3 spans 16 residues. V was trimmed by 0 bases and J by 7 bases, leaving 18 bases between them. CDR1 and CDR2 (germline): SGHAT, FQNNGV.

V gene TRBV11-2 combines with J gene TRBJ1-5; 7 bases line up with TRBD1. CDR1 and CDR2 from the germline V gene are SGHAT and FQNNGV. Trimming cost V 5 bases and J 4 bases; bases outside gene matches: 8. This CDR3 spans 15 amino acids. For the CDR3, the DNA is TGTGCCAGCAGCCCTACAGGGGCCCATAATCAGCCCCAGCATTTT. Translation gives CASSPTGAHNQPQHF.

This chain links TRBV3-1 (or the pseudogene TRBV3-2) with TRBJ2-6, with 9 bases lining up with TRBD2. This CDR3 comprises 19 residues. The J segment lost 0 bases and the V segment lost 4 bases, leaving 10 bases of the junction unmatched. Germline V gene sequence: CDR1 LGHDT, CDR2 YNNKEL (reference sequence). The CDR3 here is CASSLSLAGVISGANVLTF. The CDR3 DNA reads TGTGCCAGCAGCCTTTCACTAGCGGGTGTTATCTCTGGGGCCAACGTCCTGACTTTC.

This sequence joins TRBV28 and TRBJ2-5; weak D call: TRBD1 (5 bases). CDR3 length: 13 residues. Germline CDR1 and CDR2: MDHEN and SYDVKM. Trimming removed 6 bases at V and 4 bases at J, with 12 bases between. CDR3 nucleotide sequence: TGTGCCAGCAGGTCCCAGGGTTTAGAGACCCAGTACTTC. Its protein product is CASRSQGLETQYF. The entire variable domain, with the rest obtained from reference TRBV28 and TRBJ2-5, is as follows: DVKVTQSSRYLVKRTGEKVFLECVQDMDHENMFWYRQDPGLGLRLIYFSYDVKMKEKGDIPEGYSVSREKKERFSLILESASTNQTSMYLCASRSQGLETQYFGPGTRLLVL.

The chain uses TRBV5-1 and TRBJ2-3; no clear D. Germline CDR1 and CDR2: SGHRS and YFSETQ. The germline V and J ends were trimmed by 1 base and 3 bases, with 9 bases remaining between them. CDR3 length: 14 residues. This chain's CDR3 is CASSLPNPTDTQYF. CDR3 bases: TGCGCCAGCAGCTTGCCTAACCCGACAGATACGCAGTATTTT.

The chain has TRBV9 and TRBJ2-1; a weak D match, TRBD2 (6 bases). The CDR3 is made up of 16 amino acids. V lost 5 bases, J lost 3 bases, and 18 bases lay in between. Looked up from germline, CDR1 is SGDLS and CDR2 is YYNGEE. The chain's CDR3 is CASRGSPGDGYNEQFF. The CDR3 bases are TGTGCCAGCAGGGGCTCCCCGGGAGATGGCTACAATGAGCAGTTCTTC.

The chain joins TRBV10-3 to TRBJ2-1; D gene uncertain. The CDR3 loop spans 13 amino acids. In germline, CDR1 is ENHRY, CDR2 SYGVKD. With 5 bases removed from V and 8 bases from J, the gap between germline ends came to 13 bases. CDR3 DNA sequence: TGTGCCATCAGTCCCGGACGGGTCGATGAGCAGTTCTTC. Amino acid sequence: CAISPGRVDEQFF.

The gene calls are TRBV7-8 and TRBJ1-1; D remains unclear. The CDR3 consists of 14 residues. CDR1 is SGHVS and CDR2 is FQNEAQ in the germline V gene. Trimming removed 2 bases from V and 6 bases from J, with 13 bases in between. CDR3: CASSLRVVGPEAFF. CDR3 in DNA: TGTGCCAGCAGCTTACGGGTAGTAGGGCCTGAAGCTTTCTTT. The variable domain in full, with the rest retrieved from reference TRBV7-8 and TRBJ1-1, is GAGVSQSPRYKVAKRGQDVALRCDPISGHVSLFWYQQALGQGPEFLTYFQNEAQLDKSGLPSDRFFAERPEGSVSTLKIQRTQQEDSAVYLCASSLRVVGPEAFFGQGTRLTVV.

The V and J genes are TRBV25-1 and TRBJ2-3, with 13 bases fitting TRBD2. Germline V CDR1 and CDR2: MGHDK, SYGVNS. The CDR3 covers 17 residues. Germline trimming cut 4 bases from V and 0 bases from J; bases unmatched to any gene: 4. The CDR3 spells CASSVLAGGVSTDTQYF. DNA of the CDR3: TGTGCCAGCAGTGTACTAGCGGGAGGGGTGAGCACAGATACGCAGTATTTT.

The chain uses TRBV10-3 and TRBJ2-7; 10 bases are a match to TRBD2. The CDR3 has 15 amino acids. The junction had 4 bases not matched to a gene; V was cut back by 3 bases and J by 2 bases. The germline V gene has CDR1 ENHRY and CDR2 SYGVKD. CDR3 coding DNA: TGTGCCATCAGTGATTCCAGCGGGAGGGCCTACGAGCAGTACTTC. The encoded protein is CAISDSSGRAYEQYF.

This clone was observed once. J is TRBJ2-1 and V is TRBV2; perhaps TRBD2 as D (6 bases). The CDR3 totals 14 residues. From germline, CDR1 is SNHLY and CDR2 FYNNEI. Trimming cost V 7 bases and J 5 bases, with 15 bases left between them. Written as DNA, the CDR3 is TGTGCCAGCATGGGACTTCCGGGGGACAATGAGCAGTTCTTC. This translates into CASMGLPGDNEQFF.

V is TRBV2 and J is TRBJ2-5, with 13 bases that match TRBD2. The ends lost 5 bases at V and 5 bases at J; junction bases unmatched: 5. The germline CDR1 and CDR2 sequences are SNHLY and FYNNEI. The CDR3 covers 15 residues. The CDR3: CASSRTSGSGETQYF. The CDR3 DNA reads TGTGCCAGCAGTCGGACTAGCGGGAGCGGGGAGACCCAGTACTTC. The whole variable domain, remainder taken from reference TRBV2 and TRBJ2-5, is EPEVTQTPSHQVTQMGQEVILRCVPISNHLYFYWYRQILGQKVEFLVSFYNNEISEKSEIFDDQFSVERPDGSNFTLKIRSTKLEDSAMYFCASSRTSGSGETQYFGPGTRLLVL.

This rearrangement joins TRBV20-1 to TRBJ2-1; the D gene could be TRBD1 or TRBD2 (5 bases each). The length of the CDR3 is 13 residues. Germline V gene sequence: CDR1 DFQATT, CDR2 SNEGSKA (reference sequence). Trimming cost V 3 bases and J 2 bases, with 8 bases left between them. CDR3 sequence reads: CSASTGPYNEQFF. In nucleotides, the CDR3 is TGCAGTGCTAGTACGGGACCCTACAATGAGCAGTTCTTC.

The rearrangement joins TRBV27 to TRBJ2-3, with no clear D. The germline V gene has CDR1 MNHEY and CDR2 SMNVEV (reference sequence). V lost 5 bases and J lost 2, with 11 bases in between. CDR3 length: 14 residues. The CDR3 nucleotides read TGTGCCAGCAGTCGCCCCGCGGTCACAGATACGCAGTATTTT. Residues: CASSRPAVTDTQYF.

The chain is built from TRBV2 and TRBJ1-6, with 7 positions matching TRBD1. This CDR3 is 15 amino acids long. The junction had 12 bases not matched to a gene; V was cut back by 6 bases and J by 10 bases. Per the germline V gene, CDR1 is SNHLY and CDR2 is FYNNEI. In DNA, the CDR3 is TGTGCCAGCAGGCGGATCCGGGACAGTCAATCACCCCTCCACTTT. Amino acids: CASRRIRDSQSPLHF.

The chain links TRBV4-1 to TRBJ2-3, with TRBD1 identical over 12 bases. The CDR3 contains 17 residues. CDR1 and CDR2 (germline): MGHRA, YSYEKL. V lost 1 base and J lost 4; bases outside the gene matches: 6. CDR3 region: CASSQVGRDRGPDTQYF. CDR3 nucleotide sequence: TGCGCCAGCAGCCAAGTTGGCCGGGACAGGGGGCCAGATACGCAGTATTTT.

This clone is a singleton in its sample. This CDR3 is CASSPKSGSSYNEQFF. DNA of the CDR3: TGTGCCAGCTCACCTAAATCCGGAAGCTCCTACAATGAGCAGTTCTTC. V gene TRBV18 combines with J gene TRBJ2-1; D uncertain. The CDR3 is 16 amino acids. Germline CDR1 KGHSH, CDR2 LQKENI. Trimming left V 3 bases short and J 0 bases short, with 12 bases between.